The source of this TCR beta chain is a study of T cells after yellow fever vaccination. This CDR3 spans 15 amino acids. Losses at the gene ends were 3 bases for V and 4 bases for J; bases not matched to a gene: 4. Germline V lookup: CDR1 DFQATT, CDR2 SNEGSKA (reference sequence). Study-level results: Researchers noted that a small share of clonotypes showed up in both CD4 and CD8 compartments.

In the case of this clonotype: The target antigen is unknown.

A process of 5'RACE template switching, which added a universal primer site and UMIs, was used to make TCR cDNA. A single record per CDR3 protein comes from TCRdb applying MiXCR to the 5' RACE reads. The table has roughly 330,000 distinct CDR3 sequences, approximately 4% seen once. V usage is TRBV20-1 and J usage is TRBJ2-2; 11 bases map to TRBD2. The sample consisted of PBMCs, taken 5 days after the yellow fever booster vaccination. This TCR was sampled from a young man who received the YFV17D yellow fever vaccine. The CDR3 here is CSARASGGLTGELFF. The DNA of the CDR3 is TGCAGTGCTAGGGCTAGCGGGGGGCTCACCGGGGAGCTGTTTTTT.